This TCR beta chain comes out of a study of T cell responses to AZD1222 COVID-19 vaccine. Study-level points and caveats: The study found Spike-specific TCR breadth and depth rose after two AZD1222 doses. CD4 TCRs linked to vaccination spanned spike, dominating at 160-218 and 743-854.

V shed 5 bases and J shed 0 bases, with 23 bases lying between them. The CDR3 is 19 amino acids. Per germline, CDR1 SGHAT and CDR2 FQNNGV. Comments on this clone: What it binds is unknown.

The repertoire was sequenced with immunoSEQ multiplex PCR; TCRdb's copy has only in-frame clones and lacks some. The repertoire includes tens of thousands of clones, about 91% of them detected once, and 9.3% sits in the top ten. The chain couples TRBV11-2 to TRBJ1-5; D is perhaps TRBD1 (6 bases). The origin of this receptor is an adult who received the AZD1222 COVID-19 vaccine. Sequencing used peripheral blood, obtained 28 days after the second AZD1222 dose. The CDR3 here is CASSGRDTEARYSNQPQHF. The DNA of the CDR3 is TGTGCCAGCAGCGGCAGGGACACTGAGGCCCGTTATAGCAATCAGCCCCAGCATTTT.